One sample yielded the 4 T cell receptor beta chains listed below, sequenced in a study of blood T cell repertoires in COVID-19. Some clones are missing from TCRdb's copy, which holds only in-frame ones; the method was immunoSEQ multiplex PCR. The data show more than 85,000 clones, around three quarters seen once. Sequenced material: peripheral blood. The receptors derive from a human donor in a cohort sampled during active or convalescent COVID-19.

This clone was observed a single time. The chain joins TRBV2 to TRBJ2-7; TRBD1 is a possible D gene (6 bases). Germline V lookup: CDR1 SNHLY, CDR2 FYNNEI. The V gene lost 7 bases and the J gene lost 10 bases, with 17 bases spanning the gap. The CDR3 runs 12 residues. The CDR3 DNA follows: TGTGCCAGCAAAATGACAGGCCATTTTCAGTACTTC. It yields the protein CASKMTGHFQYF. Full variable domain (rest looked up from reference TRBV2 and TRBJ2-7): EPEVTQTPSHQVTQMGQEVILRCVPISNHLYFYWYRQILGQKVEFLVSFYNNEISEKSEIFDDQFSVERPDGSNFTLKIRSTKLEDSAMYFCASKMTGHFQYFGPGTRLTVT.

V usage is TRBV18 and J usage is TRBJ2-6, with D possibly TRBD1 on 5 matching bases. Germline V gene sequence: CDR1 KGHSH, CDR2 LQKENI. The CDR3 is 17 residues long. Trimming took 3 bases from V and 0 from J, leaving 12 bases between them. The CDR3 coding sequence is TGTGCCAGCTCACCGAGACAGCTGTACTCTGGGGCCAACGTCCTGACTTTC. It is translated as CASSPRQLYSGANVLTF. Variable domain in full (rest from reference TRBV18 and TRBJ2-6): NAGVMQNPRHLVRRRGQEARLRCSPMKGHSHVYWYRQLPEEGLKFMVYLQKENIIDESGMPKERFSAEFPKEGPSILRIQQVVRGDSAAYFCASSPRQLYSGANVLTFGAGSRLTVL.

The rearrangement links TRBV7-9 to TRBJ1-3; 7 bases map to TRBD1. Germline V gene data show CDR1 as SEHNR and CDR2 as FQNEAQ (reference sequence). V shed 4 bases and J 5 bases; nucleotides not matched to a gene: 11. This CDR3 is built from 16 residues. This CDR3 is CASSSAGTGVRNTIYF. The CDR3 bases are TGTGCCAGCAGCTCCGCAGGCACAGGGGTAAGAAACACCATATATTTT.

The chain combines TRBV19 with TRBJ1-2; 7 nucleotides line up with TRBD1. Germline V gene data show CDR1 as LNHDA and CDR2 as SQIVND (reference sequence). After removal of 10 bases from V and 2 bases from J, the junction contained 16 bases not matched to a gene. The CDR3 is made up of 16 amino acids. The CDR3: CATLQGPGWLNYGYTF. For the CDR3, the DNA is TGTGCCACCTTACAGGGGCCTGGTTGGTTAAACTATGGCTACACCTTC.